What follows are 12 T cell receptor beta chains derived from one specimen sequenced in a study of OX40 agonist ivuxolimab in advanced cancers. Profiling relied on immunoSEQ multiplex PCR, and the TCRdb table lists in-frame clones only, not all of them. Of fewer than 85,000 clones listed, 85% were seen once; the top ten hold roughly 0.58%. This specimen was CD4+ or CD8+ T cells sorted from blood, taken in a trial of the OX40 agonist ivuxolimab. The receptors come from an adult with an advanced solid tumor such as melanoma, head and neck, liver or kidney cancer.

DNA of the CDR3: TGTGCCAGCAGCCCCGGACAGGGTGGCACTGAAGCTTTCTTT. Protein sequence: CASSPGQGGTEAFF. The chain links TRBV5-6 to TRBJ1-1; 8 bases are shared with TRBD1. This CDR3 comprises 14 residues. Germline CDR1 is SGHDT and CDR2 is YYEEEE. J gave up 4 bases and V 4 bases, and 6 bases lay outside the gene matches. The whole variable domain, filled in from reference TRBV5-6 and TRBJ1-1, reads DAGVTQSPTHLIKTRGQQVTLRCSPKSGHDTVSWYQQALGQGPQFIFQYYEEEERQRGNFPDRFSGHQFPNYSSELNVNALLLGDSALYLCASSPGQGGTEAFFGQGTRLTVV.

The J gene is TRBJ1-2, the V gene TRBV11-2; tentative D call: TRBD1 (5 bases). CDR1 and CDR2 (germline): SGHAT, FQNNGV. The V end was cut by 4 bases, the J end by 8 bases, with 17 bases between. The CDR3 contains 14 residues. The CDR3 loop is CASSYMAGPEGYTF. The CDR3 DNA sequence: TGTGCCAGCAGCTATATGGCAGGGCCGGAAGGCTACACCTTC.

The chain recombines TRBV11-3 with TRBJ1-5; D is unresolved. Germline CDR1 and CDR2: SGHNT and YENEEA. The CDR3 runs to 13 residues. Trimming removed 2 bases from V and 7 bases from J, with 9 bases in between. CDR3 sequence reads: CASSLSWGQPQHF. The CDR3 DNA reads TGTGCCAGCAGCTTAAGTTGGGGACAGCCCCAGCATTTT.

This clone has a count of ten or more. This sequence joins TRBV19 and TRBJ1-1, with 9 nucleotides matching TRBD1. Germline V gene data show CDR1 as LNHDA and CDR2 as SQIVND (reference sequence). CDR3 size: 14 residues. V dropped 5 bases and J dropped 5; count of bases not matched to a gene: 6. The DNA of the CDR3 is TGTGCCAGTAGTCCGGGACAGGGATGGACTGAAGCTTTCTTT. This sequence encodes CASSPGQGWTEAFF.

This clone has only a few counts. The rearrangement joins TRBV27 to TRBJ2-5; a weak D match, TRBD1 (5 bases). Trimming shortened V by 0 bases and J by 7 bases, and 9 bases separated the two germline ends. The germline V gene encodes CDR1 MNHEY and CDR2 SMNVEV (reference sequence). The CDR3 runs 13 residues. For the CDR3, the DNA is TGTGCCAGCAGTTTATCAGGTCAGGGGACCCAGTACTTC. Encoded protein: CASSLSGQGTQYF.

The chain combines TRBV9 with TRBJ1-3, with D tentatively TRBD1 (6 bases). The CDR3 is made up of 15 amino acids. V was cut by 4 bases and J by 4 bases, with 15 bases left in between. CDR1 and CDR2 from the germline V gene are SGDLS and YYNGEE. CDR3: CASSFSGGLGNTIYF. DNA of the CDR3: TGTGCCAGCAGCTTCAGCGGGGGGCTAGGAAACACCATATATTTT.

The J gene is TRBJ2-3, the V gene TRBV5-1, with 7 positions matching TRBD1. The germline V gene has CDR1 SGHRS and CDR2 YFSETQ. This CDR3 comprises 15 residues. Trimming at V came to 6 bases and at J to 3 bases, leaving 10 bases not matched to a gene. The CDR3 loop reads CASTKRGQGTDTQYF. The CDR3 bases are TGCGCCAGCACTAAAAGGGGGCAGGGGACAGATACGCAGTATTTT. Using reference TRBV5-1 and TRBJ2-3 for the parts outside the CDR3, the full variable domain is KAGVTQTPRYLIKTRGQQVTLSCSPISGHRSVSWYQQTPGQGLQFLFEYFSETQRNKGNFPGRFSGRQFSNSRSEMNVSTLELGDSALYLCASTKRGQGTDTQYFGPGTRLTVL.

The gene calls are TRBV9 and TRBJ2-1, with 13 positions matching TRBD2. This CDR3 has 15 amino acids. V was pared by 0 bases and J by 10 bases, with 4 bases of the junction left unmatched. CDR1 is SGDLS and CDR2 is YYNGEE in the germline V gene. The CDR3 sequence: CASSVGLAGGREQFF. In DNA, the CDR3 is TGTGCCAGCAGCGTAGGACTAGCGGGAGGAAGGGAGCAGTTCTTC.

The chain uses TRBV30 and TRBJ1-2; maybe TRBD1 (6 bases). The CDR3 covers 14 residues. CDR1 and CDR2 from the germline V gene are GTSNPN and SVGIG (reference sequence). V lost 5 bases and J 1 base, leaving 14 bases between the germline ends. CDR3 sequence: CAWVGTNRNYGYTF. CDR3 nucleotide sequence: TGTGCCTGGGTCGGGACAAATCGTAACTATGGCTACACCTTC.

Worth noting for this clone: Additional DNA sequences in this sample encode the identical CDR3. This rearrangement joins TRBV9 to TRBJ2-7; D gene uncertain. The germline V and J ends were trimmed by 0 bases and 1 base, with 11 bases remaining between them. In germline, CDR1 is SGDLS, CDR2 YYNGEE. The CDR3 consists of 15 residues. The CDR3 loop is CASSVAPHSSYEQYF. The CDR3 DNA reads TGTGCCAGCAGCGTAGCTCCCCACAGTTCCTACGAGCAGTACTTC. Drawing the rest from reference TRBV9 and TRBJ2-7, the complete variable domain is DSGVTQTPKHLITATGQRVTLRCSPRSGDLSVYWYQQSLDQGLQFLIQYYNGEERAKGNILERFSAQQFPDLHSELNLSSLELGDSALYFCASSVAPHSSYEQYFGPGTRLTVT.

This clone came up once. The rearrangement links TRBV6-6 to TRBJ1-1; D not resolved. The ends were cut back, 0 bases at V and 3 bases at J, with 8 bases in the middle. CDR3 length: 14 residues. Germline V gene data show CDR1 as MNHNY and CDR2 as SVGAGI (reference sequence). CDR3 sequence (DNA): TGTGCCAGCAGTTACTCGGAAGGGTACACTGAAGCTTTCTTT. This translates into CASSYSEGYTEAFF.

The rearrangement links TRBV9 to TRBJ1-1; no reliable D call. With 0 bases removed from V and 1 base from J, the gap between germline ends came to 4 bases. Germline loops: CDR1 SGDLS, CDR2 YYNGEE. The CDR3 spans 13 residues. CDR3 amino acids: CASSVDTNTEAFF. The CDR3 bases are TGTGCCAGCAGCGTAGATACGAACACTGAAGCTTTCTTT. Based on the CDR3 plus reference TRBV9 and TRBJ1-1, the full variable domain is DSGVTQTPKHLITATGQRVTLRCSPRSGDLSVYWYQQSLDQGLQFLIQYYNGEERAKGNILERFSAQQFPDLHSELNLSSLELGDSALYFCASSVDTNTEAFFGQGTRLTVV.